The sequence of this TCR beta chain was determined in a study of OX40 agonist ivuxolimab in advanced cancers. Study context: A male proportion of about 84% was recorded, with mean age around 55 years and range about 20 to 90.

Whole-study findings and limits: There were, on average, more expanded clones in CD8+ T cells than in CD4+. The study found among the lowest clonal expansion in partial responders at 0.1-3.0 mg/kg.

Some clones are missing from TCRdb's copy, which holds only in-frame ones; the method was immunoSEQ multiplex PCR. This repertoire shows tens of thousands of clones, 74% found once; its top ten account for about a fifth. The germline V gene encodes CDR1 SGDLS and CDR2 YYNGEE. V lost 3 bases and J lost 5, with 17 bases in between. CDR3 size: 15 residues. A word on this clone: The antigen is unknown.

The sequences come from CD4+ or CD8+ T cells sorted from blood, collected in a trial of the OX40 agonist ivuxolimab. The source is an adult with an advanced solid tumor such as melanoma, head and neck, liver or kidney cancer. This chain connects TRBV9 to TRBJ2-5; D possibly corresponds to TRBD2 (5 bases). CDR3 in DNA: TGTGCCAGCAGCGGGACTGTTAGGTATGGGGAGACCCAGTACTTC. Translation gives CASSGTVRYGETQYF.